This is a list of T cell receptor beta chains from one sample in a study of blood T cells in healthy people across ages. In TCRdb, the 5' RACE reads were re-called with MiXCR into one record per CDR3 protein. The table has hundreds of thousands of distinct CDR3 sequences, around 43% seen once. Sequencing was carried out using blood. Every receptor here comes from a man at least 80 years old in good health. The conserved cysteine and the conserved F or W are not part of the CDR3 here. The order of the fields is J gene, V gene, CDR3 protein.

j_gene: TRBJ2-1
v_gene: TRBV11-3
CDR3aa: ASSFRSIDGVQYNEQF

j_gene: TRBJ2-1
v_gene: TRBV29-1
CDR3aa: SVGDRTGTQF

j_gene: TRBJ2-3
v_gene: TRBV10-3
CDR3aa: AISDPSEHTDTQY

j_gene: TRBJ2-3
v_gene: TRBV29-1
CDR3aa: SVDESTDTQY

j_gene: TRBJ2-7
v_gene: TRBV5-1
CDR3aa: ASSRLGAGQGGSYNEQY

j_gene: TRBJ2-3
v_gene: TRBV21-1
CDR3aa: ASSNRAGGLDTQY

j_gene: TRBJ1-5
v_gene: TRBV20-1
CDR3aa: SARPGTYSQPQH

j_gene: TRBJ2-7
v_gene: TRBV7-6
CDR3aa: ASSLEPPETGSPEQY

j_gene: TRBJ2-7
v_gene: TRBV5-1
CDR3aa: ASSLEPSSSYEQY

j_gene: TRBJ2-5
v_gene: TRBV25-1
CDR3aa: ATSWEQTMETQY

j_gene: TRBJ2-7
v_gene: TRBV6-4
CDR3aa: ASPAGGLTSYEQY